What follows describes a single T cell receptor beta chain. The source of the sample is a study of control samples from healthy donors and cancer patients. The CDR3 is 15 residues long. Trimming at V came to 10 bases and at J to 4 bases, leaving 13 bases not matched to a gene. Germline CDR1 is SGHTA and CDR2 is FQGTGA. The data were produced by immunoSEQ multiplex PCR, yet TCRdb's version contains in-frame clones alone and is incomplete. The table includes about 160,000 clones, roughly 95% detected once. The specimen was blood. This clonotype originated in a woman younger than 45 in good health. The V gene is TRBV7-3, the J gene TRBJ1-3; 7 bases map to TRBD1. The chain's CDR3 is CATSGEGAEGNTIYF. The CDR3 nucleotides read TGTGCCACGAGTGGGGAGGGGGCGGAAGGAAACACCATATATTTT.